This T cell receptor (beta chain) was observed in a study of control samples from healthy donors and cancer patients. In this sample, this clone turned up once. Generated by immunoSEQ multiplex PCR, the TCRdb table keeps only in-frame clones and is missing some. The profile shows roughly 150,000 clones, 75% to 90% of them singletons. Germline values: CDR1 LGHNA, CDR2 YSLEER. V lost 0 bases and J 4 bases, leaving 16 bases between the germline ends. The CDR3 sequence is 17 residues long. The specimen was blood. The TCR sequence derives from a man aged 25 to 45 in good health. The chain couples TRBV4-3 to TRBJ1-3, with D tentatively TRBD1 (5 bases). The CDR3 loop is CASSQEAAGQRGNTIYF. CDR3 coding DNA: TGCGCCAGCAGCCAAGAGGCCGCGGGGCAGAGGGGAAACACCATATATTTT.